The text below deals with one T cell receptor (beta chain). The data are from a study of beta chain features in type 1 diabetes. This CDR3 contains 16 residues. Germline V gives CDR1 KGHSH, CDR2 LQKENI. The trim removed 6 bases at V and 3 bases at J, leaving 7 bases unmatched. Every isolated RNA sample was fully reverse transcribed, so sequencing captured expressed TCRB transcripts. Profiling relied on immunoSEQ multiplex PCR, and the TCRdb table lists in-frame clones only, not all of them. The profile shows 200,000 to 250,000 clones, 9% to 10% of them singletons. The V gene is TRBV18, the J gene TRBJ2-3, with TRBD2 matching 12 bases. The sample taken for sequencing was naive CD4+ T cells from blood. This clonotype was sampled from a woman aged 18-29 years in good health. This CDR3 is CASSRLAGVRTDTQYF. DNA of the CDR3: TGTGCCAGCTCGCGACTAGCGGGAGTCCGTACAGATACGCAGTATTTT.